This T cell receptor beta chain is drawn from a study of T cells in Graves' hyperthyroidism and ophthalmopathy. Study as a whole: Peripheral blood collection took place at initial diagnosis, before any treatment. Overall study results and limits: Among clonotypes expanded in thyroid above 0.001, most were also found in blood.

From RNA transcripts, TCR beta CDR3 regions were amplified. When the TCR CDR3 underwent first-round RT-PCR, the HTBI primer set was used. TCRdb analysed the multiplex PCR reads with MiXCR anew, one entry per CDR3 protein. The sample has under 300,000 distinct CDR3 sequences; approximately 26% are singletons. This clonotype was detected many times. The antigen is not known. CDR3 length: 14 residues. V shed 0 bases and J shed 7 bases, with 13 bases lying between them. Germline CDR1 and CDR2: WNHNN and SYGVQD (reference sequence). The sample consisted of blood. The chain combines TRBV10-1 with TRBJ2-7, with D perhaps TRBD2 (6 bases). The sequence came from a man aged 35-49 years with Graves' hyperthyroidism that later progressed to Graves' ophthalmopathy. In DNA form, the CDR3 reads TGCGCCAGCAGTGAGTCAGGGGTGCGGGGAGAGCAGTACTTC. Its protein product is CASSESGVRGEQYF.